This T cell receptor beta chain is drawn from a study of graft-versus-host responses after intestinal transplantation. Germline V CDR1 and CDR2: SNHLY, FYNNEI. Trimming took 4 bases from V and 0 from J, leaving 10 bases between them. The CDR3 consists of 15 residues. With regard to this clone: Its antigen is not known.

Produced via immunoSEQ multiplex PCR; TCRdb's table is partial and in-frame only. The sample records 95,000 to 150,000 clones, about 93% being singletons. This TCR derives from a human donor who received an intestinal transplant. The J gene is TRBJ2-1, the V gene TRBV2; D not resolved. Sequences were derived from unstimulated CD4+ T cells sorted from spleen or lymph node cells, sampled before intestinal transplant. The CDR3 sequence: CASSALGSSYNEQFF. CDR3 DNA: TGTGCCAGCAGTGCTCTGGGAAGCTCCTACAATGAGCAGTTCTTC.